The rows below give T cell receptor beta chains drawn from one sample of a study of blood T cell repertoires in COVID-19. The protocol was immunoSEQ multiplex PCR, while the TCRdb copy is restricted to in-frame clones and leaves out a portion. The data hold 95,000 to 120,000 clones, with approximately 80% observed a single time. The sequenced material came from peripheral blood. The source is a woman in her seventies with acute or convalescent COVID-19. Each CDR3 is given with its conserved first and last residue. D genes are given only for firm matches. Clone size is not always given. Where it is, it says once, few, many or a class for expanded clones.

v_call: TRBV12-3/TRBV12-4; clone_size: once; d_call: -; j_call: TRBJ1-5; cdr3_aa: CASSGSGNQPQHF; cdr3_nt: TGTGCCAGCAGTGGGTCAGGGAATCAGCCCCAGCATTTT
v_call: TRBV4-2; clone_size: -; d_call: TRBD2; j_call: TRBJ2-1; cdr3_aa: CASSQGGAGTFYNEQFF; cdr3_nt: TGTGCCAGCAGCCAAGGGGGAGCGGGGACTTTCTACAATGAGCAGTTCTTC
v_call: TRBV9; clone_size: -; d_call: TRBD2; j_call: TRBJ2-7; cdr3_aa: CASSVGIREGGEQYF; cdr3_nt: TGTGCCAGCAGCGTAGGCATCCGGGAGGGGGGCGAGCAGTACTTC
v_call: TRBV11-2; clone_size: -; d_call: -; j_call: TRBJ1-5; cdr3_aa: CASSSNRNQPQHF; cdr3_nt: TGTGCCAGCAGCTCTAACAGGAATCAGCCCCAGCATTTT
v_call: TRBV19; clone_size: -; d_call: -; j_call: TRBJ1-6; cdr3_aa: CASTPGGYTSPLHF; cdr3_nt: TGTGCCAGTACCCCGGGTGGGTACACTTCACCCCTCCACTTT
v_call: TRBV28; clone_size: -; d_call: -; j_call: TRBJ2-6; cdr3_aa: CASSGAGGSRRKAANVLTF; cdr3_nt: TGTGCCAGCAGTGGCGCTGGGGGGTCGCGTCGAAAGGCGGCCAACGTCCTGACTTTC
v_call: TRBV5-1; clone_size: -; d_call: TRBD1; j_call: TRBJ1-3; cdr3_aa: CASSLTGTGRNTIYF; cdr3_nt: TGCGCCAGCAGCTTAACCGGGACAGGTAGAAACACCATATATTTT
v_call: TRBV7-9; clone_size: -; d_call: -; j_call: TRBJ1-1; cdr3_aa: CASSLGPAGPGGLPAFF; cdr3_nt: TGTGCCAGCAGCTTGGGTCCGGCGGGACCCGGAGGGCTTCCAGCTTTCTTT
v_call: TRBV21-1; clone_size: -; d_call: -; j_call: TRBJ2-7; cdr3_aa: CASINPRGLAGGPGEQYF; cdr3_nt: TGTGCCAGCATCAACCCGAGGGGGCTAGCGGGAGGGCCGGGCGAGCAGTACTTC
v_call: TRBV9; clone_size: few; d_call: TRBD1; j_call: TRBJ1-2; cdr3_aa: CASSARQGVGYTF; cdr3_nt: TGTGCCAGCAGCGCCCGACAGGGGGTCGGCTACACCTTC
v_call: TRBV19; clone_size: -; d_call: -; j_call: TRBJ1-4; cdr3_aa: CASSIVFDEKLFF; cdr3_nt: TGTGCCAGTAGTATAGTCTTCGATGAAAAACTGTTTTTT
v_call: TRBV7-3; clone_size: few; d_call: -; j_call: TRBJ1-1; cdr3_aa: CASSFSIREAFF; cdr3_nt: TGTGCCAGCAGCTTCAGTATCCGTGAAGCTTTCTTT
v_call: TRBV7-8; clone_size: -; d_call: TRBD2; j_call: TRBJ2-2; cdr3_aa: CASSDRGANTGELFF; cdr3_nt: TGTGCCAGCAGCGACCGGGGGGCGAACACCGGGGAGCTGTTTTTT
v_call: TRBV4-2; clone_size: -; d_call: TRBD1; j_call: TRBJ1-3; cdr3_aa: CASSQRDRGSGNTIYF; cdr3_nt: TGTGCCAGCAGCCAACGTGACAGGGGATCAGGAAACACCATATATTTT
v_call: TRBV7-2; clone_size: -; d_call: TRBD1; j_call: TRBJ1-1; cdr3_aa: CASSLDRDRGHTEAFF; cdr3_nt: TGTGCCAGCAGCTTAGATAGGGACAGGGGGCACACTGAAGCTTTCTTT
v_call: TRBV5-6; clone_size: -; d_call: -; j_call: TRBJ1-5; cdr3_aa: CASSLRVVRGNQPQHF; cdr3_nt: TGTGCCAGCAGCTTGCGGGTGGTGAGAGGCAATCAGCCCCAGCATTTT